Shown below are 2 T cell receptor beta chains from a single sample sequenced in a study of OX40 agonist ivuxolimab in advanced cancers. Sequencing was performed with immunoSEQ multiplex PCR; in TCRdb, only in-frame clones are kept and a portion is missing. The sample includes more than 45,000 clones, approximately 86% seen only once; the top ten take around 0.9%. The sample in question was CD4+ or CD8+ T cells sorted from blood, obtained in a trial of the OX40 agonist ivuxolimab. These receptors all come from an adult with an advanced solid tumor such as melanoma, head and neck, liver or kidney cancer.

The chain carries TRBV29-1 and TRBJ2-2; D possibly matches TRBD1 or TRBD2 (7 bases each). The CDR3 is made up of 15 amino acids. Deletions cut 4 bases from V and 6 bases from J, with 18 bases between. The germline V gene has CDR1 SQVTM and CDR2 ANQGSEA. Here the CDR3 reads CSVASVRGGSGELFF. DNA of the CDR3: TGCAGCGTTGCTAGTGTCAGGGGGGGGTCCGGGGAGCTGTTTTTT.

The V gene is TRBV28, the J gene TRBJ2-5, with a possible D match to TRBD1 (6 bases). The DNA end is more similar to TRBJ2-7, so the J call may be wrong. Germline V gene lookup returns CDR1 MDHEN and CDR2 SYDVKM. The CDR3 spans 13 residues. The CDR3 spells CASSPGQSYEQYF. The CDR3 region has the DNA TGTGCCAGCAGTCCGGGACAATCCTACGAGCAGTACTTC.